This is a list of T cell receptor beta chains from one sample in a study of T cells in Graves' hyperthyroidism and ophthalmopathy. TCRdb reanalysed the multiplex PCR reads using MiXCR and keeps one entry per CDR3 protein. The sample carries about 740,000 distinct CDR3 sequences, 12% to 15% recorded once. The source material was blood. The source of these receptors is a woman between 18 and 29 years old with Graves' hyperthyroidism. CDR3s include the opening cysteine and the closing phenylalanine or tryptophan. A D gene is named only where the DNA matches it firmly. Rows give clone size only sometimes, using once, few, many, or a class for an expanded clone.

J	size	D	V	DNA	CDR3
TRBJ1-5	many	NA	TRBV7-2	TGTGCCAGCACCCTCAGCACGACTGCTCCCCAGCATTTT	CASTLSTTAPQHF
TRBJ2-2	NA	NA	TRBV5-6	TGTGCCAGCAGCTTGATCCGGGAGCAACTTGACACCGGGGAGCTGTTTTTT	CASSLIREQLDTGELFF
TRBJ2-3	few	TRBD1	TRBV6-4	TGTGCCAGCAGTGACAACAGGGGCGCAGATACGCAGTATTTT	CASSDNRGADTQYF
TRBJ2-7	many	TRBD2	TRBV28	TGTGCCAGCAGTTTGGAGGGCGGGGGGCCATCCTACGAGCAGTACTTC	CASSLEGGGPSYEQYF
TRBJ2-7	once	NA	TRBV7-9	TGTGCCAGCAGCTTAGACCCACAGGGAGTGCAGTACTTC	CASSLDPQGVQYF
TRBJ2-3	NA	NA	TRBV5-6	TGTGCCAGCAGCTGGAGGACCGCTAGGGGAGATACGCAGTATTTT	CASSWRTARGDTQYF
TRBJ2-7	NA	NA	TRBV5-6	TGTGCCAGCAGCTTCGGACTGATCCTACGGGAGCAGTACTTC	CASSFGLILREQYF
TRBJ2-5	many	TRBD1	TRBV4-1	TGCGCCAGCAGCCAAGGGGGGACAGGGAACCAAGAGACCCAGTACTTC	CASSQGGTGNQETQYF
TRBJ2-1	many	NA	TRBV20-1	TGCAGTGCTAGAGACAGCGGAGTCTCCTACAATGAGCAGTTCTTC	CSARDSGVSYNEQFF
TRBJ2-5	few	NA	TRBV7-8	TGTGCCAGCAGCTTTACAACGGCAGGGGGGAGAGAGACCCAGTACTTC	CASSFTTAGGRETQYF
TRBJ1-2	many	NA	TRBV24-1	TGTGCCACCAGTGCCTTTAATGGGTTCACCTTC	CATSAFNGFTF
TRBJ1-4	NA	NA	TRBV25-1	TGTGCCAGCAGTGAGGCCCGGGGGGGGATAATGGTCGGAAGGGATGAAAAACTGTTTTTT	CASSEARGGIMVGRDEKLFF
TRBJ2-3	many	NA	TRBV12-3/TRBV12-4	TGTGCCAGCAGGCCGGACAGGCGGGGAAGCACAGATACGCAGTATTTT	CASRPDRRGSTDTQYF
TRBJ1-2	NA	NA	TRBV19	TGTGCCAGTACCATAGGAGGGGGAGGAGTATATGGCTACACCTTC	CASTIGGGGVYGYTF
TRBJ2-7	NA	TRBD2	TRBV4-2	TGTGCCAGCAGCCAAGAAGTAGCGGGAGTCGAGCAGTACTTC	CASSQEVAGVEQYF
TRBJ1-1	many	NA	TRBV7-2	TGTGCCAGCAGCTTAGGTCGGGTGGCAGGGCTGGCTTTCTTT	CASSLGRVAGLAFF
TRBJ2-3	many	NA	TRBV2	TGTGCCAGCAGTGATGCGACGAGTAGCACAGATACGCAGTATTTT	CASSDATSSTDTQYF
TRBJ1-6	many	TRBD1	TRBV2	TGTGCCAGCAGTGTCGGGACAGGGCTTAATTCACCCCTCCACTTT	CASSVGTGLNSPLHF
TRBJ2-7	few	NA	TRBV27	TGTGCCAGCAGTTTTGGAGGGAGCAGCGAGCAGTACTTC	CASSFGGSSEQYF
TRBJ2-7	many	TRBD1	TRBV7-9	TGTGCCAGCAGCTTAGTATTGGGTGGGACAGGGGCAATCTCCTACGAGCAGTACTTC	CASSLVLGGTGAISYEQYF
TRBJ2-3	NA	TRBD2	TRBV4-2	TGTGCCAGCAGCCACCCAAGTAGCCAGCTAGCGGGAAGAGCGCATACGCAGTATTTT	CASSHPSSQLAGRAHTQYF
TRBJ1-5	many	NA	TRBV30	TGTGCCTGGAGTGTTGGGAGCGATCAGCCCCAGCATTTT	CAWSVGSDQPQHF
TRBJ1-5	few	NA	TRBV12-3/TRBV12-4	TGTGCCAGCAGTTTTGTTGGGGGGGCGAGGCAGCCCCAGCATTTT	CASSFVGGARQPQHF
TRBJ1-1	many	NA	TRBV28	TGTGCCAGCAGTTCTGGGACATGGAGAGCTTTCTTT	CASSSGTWRAFF
TRBJ2-2	few	NA	TRBV7-9	TGTGCCAGCAGCTTAGGGGCTTTGTCCGGGGAGCTGTTTTTT	CASSLGALSGELFF
TRBJ2-7	NA	NA	TRBV4-1	TGCGCCAGCAGCCCTCAGAAAGGGGAATTTGAGCAGTACTTC	CASSPQKGEFEQYF
TRBJ1-4	NA	NA	TRBV7-9	TGTGCCAGCAGCTTAGCCGTAACTAATGAAAAACTGTTTTTT	CASSLAVTNEKLFF
TRBJ1-1	many	NA	TRBV7-2	TGTGCCAGCAGCTTAGTCCCGATGGGCAGGGGCAACACTGAAGCTTTCTTT	CASSLVPMGRGNTEAFF
TRBJ2-7	NA	NA	TRBV27	TGTGCCAGCAGTTTATTGAATTTGCAGGGGTCCTACGAGCAGTACTTC	CASSLLNLQGSYEQYF
TRBJ2-7	many	TRBD1	TRBV24-1	TGTGCCACCAGTGACCGGGACAGGCCACCCTACGAGCAGTACTTC	CATSDRDRPPYEQYF
TRBJ2-3	many	TRBD2	TRBV7-8	TGTGCCAGCAGCGCCAGACTAGCGGGAGGGACCCCACGCACAGATACGCAGTATTTT	CASSARLAGGTPRTDTQYF
TRBJ2-7	many	TRBD1	TRBV7-2	TGTGCCACCGCCCGGGACAGGGGCTACGAGCAGTACTTC	CATARDRGYEQYF
TRBJ2-1	NA	NA	TRBV5-1	TGCGCCAGCAGCTTGGTTAGTCTTACCGTGCTCTCCTACAATGAGCAGTTCTTC	CASSLVSLTVLSYNEQFF
TRBJ2-7	many	NA	TRBV4-2	TGTGCCAGCAGCCATCCCGGACCGTACTACGAGCAGTACTTC	CASSHPGPYYEQYF
TRBJ2-7	NA	TRBD1	TRBV28	TGTGCCAGCAGGCTCCCCGGGACAGGGGCCTACGAGCAGTACTTC	CASRLPGTGAYEQYF
TRBJ1-6	NA	NA	TRBV2	TGTGCCAGCAGGGACTTGGGACTGACTAATTCACCCCTCCACTTT	CASRDLGLTNSPLHF
TRBJ1-2	few	NA	TRBV24-1	TGTGCCACCAGTGACTCATCTGGACGGTATGGCTACACCTTC	CATSDSSGRYGYTF
TRBJ2-7	many	NA	TRBV2	TGTGCCAGCAGCGAAGGAGCGGCTCCCCTTTACGAGCAGTACTTC	CASSEGAAPLYEQYF
TRBJ2-7	NA	NA	TRBV20-1	TGCAGTGCTAGCAACCCCCGGACAGTGATCTACGAGCAGTACTTC	CSASNPRTVIYEQYF
TRBJ2-2	many	NA	TRBV6-1	TGTGCCAGCACGGCAGGGCAGTACACCGGGGAGCTGTTTTTT	CASTAGQYTGELFF
TRBJ2-7	few	NA	TRBV13	TGTGCCAGCAGCTTAGGGTGGCCGAACGGGGAGCAGTACTTC	CASSLGWPNGEQYF